This T cell receptor (beta chain) comes out of a study of T-cell reconstitution after alpha-beta-depleted transplantation in children. Molecular barcoding with unique molecular identifiers was used for the TCRbeta library. TCRdb ran MiXCR on the PCR reads and lists one entry per CDR3 protein. The repertoire holds almost 400,000 distinct CDR3 sequences, about 20% seen once, with less than 4.5% in the top ten. A few counts support this clonotype. J lost 1 base, V lost 4 bases, and 14 bases had no gene match. The length of the CDR3 is 19 residues. Germline CDR1 is MDHEN and CDR2 is SYDVKM. The origin of this receptor is a human donor who donated a stem cell graft to a child with acute myeloid leukemia. V usage is TRBV28 and J usage is TRBJ2-1, with 9 bases aligning to TRBD1. The sample was PBMCs from the stem cell graft donor, taken from the stem cell graft. The CDR3 reads CASSSPHAGQGFSYNEQFF. CDR3 bases: TGTGCCAGCAGTTCCCCACACGCCGGACAGGGGTTTTCCTACAATGAGCAGTTCTTC.